This T cell receptor beta chain came from a study of identical twins. General study results and limits: These conclusions were based on statistical analysis (cross-sectional, not following the same donors).

TCRdb fed the 5' RACE reads into MiXCR, producing one record per CDR3 protein. The table lists about 570,000 distinct CDR3 sequences, around 9.6% of them singletons. Per germline, CDR1 LGHNT and CDR2 FRNRAP. The CDR3 is 13 residues long. V was trimmed by 1 base and J by 6 bases, leaving 7 bases between them. In its sample, this clonotype was seen a few times. Its antigen is undetermined. In addition, the sample was reused for a study of yellow fever vaccine responses in identical twins.

The specimen sequenced was PBMCs. The chain combines TRBV12-5 with TRBJ2-1; D possibly corresponds to TRBD2 (5 bases). The receptor was derived from a woman aged 18-29 years in good health. CDR3 amino acids: CASGLGSGNEQFF. The CDR3 DNA reads TGTGCTAGTGGTTTGGGGAGCGGCAATGAGCAGTTCTTC.